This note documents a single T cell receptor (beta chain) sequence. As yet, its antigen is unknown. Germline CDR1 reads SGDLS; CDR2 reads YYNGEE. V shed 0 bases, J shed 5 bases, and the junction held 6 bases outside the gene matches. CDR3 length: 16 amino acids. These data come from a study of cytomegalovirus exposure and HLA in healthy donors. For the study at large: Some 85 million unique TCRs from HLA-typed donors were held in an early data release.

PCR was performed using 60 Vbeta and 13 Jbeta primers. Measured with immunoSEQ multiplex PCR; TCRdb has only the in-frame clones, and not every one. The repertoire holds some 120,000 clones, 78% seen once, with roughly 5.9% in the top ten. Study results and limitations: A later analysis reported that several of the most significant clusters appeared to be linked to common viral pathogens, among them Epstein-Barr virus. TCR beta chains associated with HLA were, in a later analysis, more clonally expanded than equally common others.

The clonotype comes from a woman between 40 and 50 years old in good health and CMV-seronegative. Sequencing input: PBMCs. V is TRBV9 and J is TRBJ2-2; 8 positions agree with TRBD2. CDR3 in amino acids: CASSVAGLAGTGELFF. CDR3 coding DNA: TGTGCCAGCAGCGTAGCCGGACTAGCCGGGACCGGGGAGCTGTTTTTT.